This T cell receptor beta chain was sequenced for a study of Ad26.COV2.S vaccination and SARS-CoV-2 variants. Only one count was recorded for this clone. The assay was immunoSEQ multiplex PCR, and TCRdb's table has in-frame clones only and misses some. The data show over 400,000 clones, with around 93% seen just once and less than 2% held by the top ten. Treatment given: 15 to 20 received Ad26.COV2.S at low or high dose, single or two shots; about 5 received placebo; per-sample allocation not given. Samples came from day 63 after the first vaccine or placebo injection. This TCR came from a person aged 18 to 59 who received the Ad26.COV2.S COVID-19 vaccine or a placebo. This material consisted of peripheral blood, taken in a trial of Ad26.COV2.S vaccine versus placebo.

For the CDR3, the DNA is TGTGCCAGCAGTGAAGAGTTACACACAGATACGCAGTATTTT. This gives the protein CASSEELHTDTQYF. The J gene is TRBJ2-3, the V gene TRBV6-1, with D uncertain. The CDR3 extends over 14 amino acids. Germline values: CDR1 MNHNS, CDR2 SASEGT. The germline V and J ends were trimmed by 1 base and 2 bases, with 7 bases remaining between them.